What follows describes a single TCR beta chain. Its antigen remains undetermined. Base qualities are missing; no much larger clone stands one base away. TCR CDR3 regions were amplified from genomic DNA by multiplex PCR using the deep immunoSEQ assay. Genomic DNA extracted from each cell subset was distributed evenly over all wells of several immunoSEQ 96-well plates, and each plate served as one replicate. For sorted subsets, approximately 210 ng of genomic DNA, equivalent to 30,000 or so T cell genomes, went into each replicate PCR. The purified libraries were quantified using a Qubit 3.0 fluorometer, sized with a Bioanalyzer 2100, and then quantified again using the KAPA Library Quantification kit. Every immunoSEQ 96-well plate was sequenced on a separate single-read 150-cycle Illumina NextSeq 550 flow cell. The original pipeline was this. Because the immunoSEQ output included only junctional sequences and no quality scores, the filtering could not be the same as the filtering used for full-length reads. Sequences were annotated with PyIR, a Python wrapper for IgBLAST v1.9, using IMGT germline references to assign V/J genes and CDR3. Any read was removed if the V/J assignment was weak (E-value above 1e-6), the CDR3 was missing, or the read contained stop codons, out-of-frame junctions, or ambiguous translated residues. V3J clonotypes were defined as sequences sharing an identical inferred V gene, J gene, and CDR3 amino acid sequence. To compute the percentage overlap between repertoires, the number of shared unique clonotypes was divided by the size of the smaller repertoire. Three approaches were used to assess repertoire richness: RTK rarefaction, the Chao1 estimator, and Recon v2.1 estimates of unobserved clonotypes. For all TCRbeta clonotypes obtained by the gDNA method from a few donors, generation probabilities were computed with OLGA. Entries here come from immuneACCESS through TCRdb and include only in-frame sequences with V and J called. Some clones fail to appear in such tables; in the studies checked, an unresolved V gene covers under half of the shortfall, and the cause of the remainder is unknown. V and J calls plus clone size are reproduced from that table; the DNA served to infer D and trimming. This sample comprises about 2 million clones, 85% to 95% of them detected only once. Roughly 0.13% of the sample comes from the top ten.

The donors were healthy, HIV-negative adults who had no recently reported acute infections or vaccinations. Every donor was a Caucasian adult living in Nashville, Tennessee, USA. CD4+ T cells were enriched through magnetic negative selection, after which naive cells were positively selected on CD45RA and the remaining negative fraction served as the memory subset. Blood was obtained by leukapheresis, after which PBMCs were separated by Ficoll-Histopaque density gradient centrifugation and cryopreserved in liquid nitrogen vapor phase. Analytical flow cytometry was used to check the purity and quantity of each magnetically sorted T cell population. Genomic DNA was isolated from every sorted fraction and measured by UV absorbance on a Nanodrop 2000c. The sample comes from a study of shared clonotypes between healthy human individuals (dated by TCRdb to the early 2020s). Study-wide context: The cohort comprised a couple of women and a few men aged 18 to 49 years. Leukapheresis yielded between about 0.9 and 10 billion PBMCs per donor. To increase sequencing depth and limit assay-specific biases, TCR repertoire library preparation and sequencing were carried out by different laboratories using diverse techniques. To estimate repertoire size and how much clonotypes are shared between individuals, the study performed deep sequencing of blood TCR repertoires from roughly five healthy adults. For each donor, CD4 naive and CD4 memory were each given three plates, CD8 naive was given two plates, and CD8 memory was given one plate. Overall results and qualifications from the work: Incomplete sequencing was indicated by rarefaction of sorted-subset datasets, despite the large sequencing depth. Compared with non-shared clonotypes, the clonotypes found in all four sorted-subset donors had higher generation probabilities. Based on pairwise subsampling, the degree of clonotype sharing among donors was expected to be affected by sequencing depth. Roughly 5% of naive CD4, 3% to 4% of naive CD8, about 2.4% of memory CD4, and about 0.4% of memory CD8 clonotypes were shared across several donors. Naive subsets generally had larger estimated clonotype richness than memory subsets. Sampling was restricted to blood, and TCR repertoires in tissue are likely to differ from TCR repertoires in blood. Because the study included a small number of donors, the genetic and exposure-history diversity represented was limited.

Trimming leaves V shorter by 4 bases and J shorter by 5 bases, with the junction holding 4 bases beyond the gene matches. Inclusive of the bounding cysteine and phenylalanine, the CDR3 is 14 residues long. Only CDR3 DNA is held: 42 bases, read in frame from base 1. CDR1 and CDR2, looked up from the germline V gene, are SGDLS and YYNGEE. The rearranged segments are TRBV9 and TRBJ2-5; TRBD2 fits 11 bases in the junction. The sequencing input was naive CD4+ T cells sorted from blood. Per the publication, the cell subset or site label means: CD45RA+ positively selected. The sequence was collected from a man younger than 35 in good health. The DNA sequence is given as TGTGCCAGCAGCCCGACTAGCGGGATGGAGACCCAGTACTTC. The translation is CASSPTSGMETQYF.